This TCR beta chain derives from a study of blood T cell repertoires in COVID-19. Study overall: Samples came from the United States, Italy and Spain, spanning acute and convalescent COVID-19. T cells, B-cell-depleted T cells, or PBMCs provided the cDNA or gDNA that served as material.

Germline CDR1 SGHAT, CDR2 FQDESV (reference sequence). Trimming cost V 5 bases and J 8 bases; bases outside gene matches: 9. CDR3 size: 16 residues. Methods used by the authors: Amplified reference gene primers provided the basis for estimating nucleated cell counts. Repertoires were generated with immunoSEQ multiplex PCR, while TCRdb's copy carries only in-frame clones and drops some. V and J calls and clone size are given by that table; D and trimming were obtained from the DNA. The sample lists approximately 90,000 clones, roughly 84% seen once, with around 5.3% in the top ten. Material for sequencing was peripheral blood. The V call is TRBV11-1, the J call TRBJ1-6; 10 nucleotides agree with TRBD1. This receptor was obtained from a woman aged 80 or over with acute or convalescent COVID-19. This chain's CDR3 is CASSQRQGAVYSPLHF. CDR3 coding DNA: TGTGCCAGCAGCCAAAGACAGGGGGCGGTTTATTCACCCCTCCACTTT. The full variable domain, in which reference TRBV11-1 and TRBJ1-6 provide the parts outside the CDR3, is EAEVAQSPRYKITEKSQAVAFWCDPISGHATLYWYRQILGQGPELLVQFQDESVVDDSQLPKDRFSAERLKGVDSTLKIQPAELGDSAMYLCASSQRQGAVYSPLHFGNGTRLTVT.